The TCR beta chain under discussion was sequenced for a study of T cell changes during pregnancy in multiple sclerosis. Per germline, CDR1 SGHNT and CDR2 YYREEE (reference sequence). The CDR3 length is 15 residues. V gave up 0 bases and J gave up 5 bases, with 14 bases separating them. The assay was immunoSEQ multiplex PCR, and TCRdb's table has in-frame clones only and misses some. The sample holds about 77,000 clones; around 93% are singletons and the top ten take 2.5% to 3%. The chain combines TRBV5-4 with TRBJ1-1; the D gene is possibly TRBD1 (5 bases). The starting material was peripheral blood, obtained after pregnancy. This receptor was obtained from a female donor in good health, enrolled as a control in a pregnancy study. The CDR3 nucleotides are TGTGCCAGCAGCTTGGAGCCGGTGGGGCTTACTGAAGCTTTCTTT. Translating gives CASSLEPVGLTEAFF.